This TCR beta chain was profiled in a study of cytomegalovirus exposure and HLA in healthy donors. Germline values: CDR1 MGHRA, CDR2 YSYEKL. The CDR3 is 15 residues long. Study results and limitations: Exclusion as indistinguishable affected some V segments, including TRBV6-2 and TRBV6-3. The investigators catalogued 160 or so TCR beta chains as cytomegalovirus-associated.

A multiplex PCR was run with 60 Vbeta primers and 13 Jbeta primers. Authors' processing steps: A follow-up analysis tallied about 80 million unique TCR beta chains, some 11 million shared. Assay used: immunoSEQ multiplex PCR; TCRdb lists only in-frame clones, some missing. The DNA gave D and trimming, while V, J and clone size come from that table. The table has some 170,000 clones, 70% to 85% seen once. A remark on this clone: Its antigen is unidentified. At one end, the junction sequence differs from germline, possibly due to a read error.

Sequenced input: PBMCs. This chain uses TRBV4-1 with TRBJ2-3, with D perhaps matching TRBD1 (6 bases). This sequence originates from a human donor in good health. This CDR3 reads CASSRAGESKDTQYF. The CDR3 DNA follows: TGCGCCAGCAGCCGGGCAGGGGAGAGCAAAGATACGCAGTATTTT.